In its sample, the clone carrying this TCR beta chain was seen many times. The antigen remains undetermined. This record belongs to a study of T-cell reconstitution after alpha-beta-depleted transplantation in children. A library of TCRbeta sequences, prepared with unique molecular identifiers, was generated. TCRdb re-called the PCR reads with MiXCR, one entry per CDR3 protein. The sample includes some 130,000 distinct CDR3 sequences, about 9.6% seen only once; the top ten take about 25%. Deletions cut 0 bases from V and 2 bases from J, with 8 bases between. The CDR3 length is 14 residues. CDR1 is DFQATT and CDR2 is SNEGSKA in the germline V gene (reference sequence). Study outcomes and limitations: About two months after transplant, alpha-beta T cells reportedly came from several hundred expanded graft clones. The high TCRbeta diversity at day 60 in some patients came from surviving recipient T cells and thymic progenitors. Newly made T cells mostly supplied T-cell counts and diversity one year after transplant.

Sequences were derived from PBMCs, mostly from graft donor cells, sampled 180 days after TCRalphabeta/CD19-depleted stem cell transplant. The TCR comes from a girl under three years old who had a stem cell transplant for combined immunodeficiency, so the T cells may come from the graft donor. The gene calls are TRBV20-1 and TRBJ2-1; D remains ambiguous. CDR3 in DNA: TGCAGTGCTAGAGACCCCGGCACCTACAATGAGCAGTTCTTC. Its protein product is CSARDPGTYNEQFF.